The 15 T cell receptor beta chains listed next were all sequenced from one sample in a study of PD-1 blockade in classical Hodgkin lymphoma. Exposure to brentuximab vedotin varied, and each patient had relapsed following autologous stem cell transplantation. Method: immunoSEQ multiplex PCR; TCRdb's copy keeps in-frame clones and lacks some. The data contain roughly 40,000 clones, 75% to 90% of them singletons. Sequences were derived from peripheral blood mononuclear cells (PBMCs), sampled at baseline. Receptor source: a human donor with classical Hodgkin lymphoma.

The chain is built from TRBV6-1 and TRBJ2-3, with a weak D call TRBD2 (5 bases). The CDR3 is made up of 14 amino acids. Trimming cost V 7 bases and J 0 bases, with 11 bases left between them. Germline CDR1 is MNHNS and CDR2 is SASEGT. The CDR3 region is CASTMEASTDTQYF. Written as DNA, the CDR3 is TGTGCCAGCACCATGGAGGCTAGCACAGATACGCAGTATTTT.

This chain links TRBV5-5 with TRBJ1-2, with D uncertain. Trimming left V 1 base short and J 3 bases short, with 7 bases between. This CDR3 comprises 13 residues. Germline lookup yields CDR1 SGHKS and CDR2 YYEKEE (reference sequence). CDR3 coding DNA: TGTGCCAGCAGCTTGACCCCACACTATGGCTACACCTTC. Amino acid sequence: CASSLTPHYGYTF.

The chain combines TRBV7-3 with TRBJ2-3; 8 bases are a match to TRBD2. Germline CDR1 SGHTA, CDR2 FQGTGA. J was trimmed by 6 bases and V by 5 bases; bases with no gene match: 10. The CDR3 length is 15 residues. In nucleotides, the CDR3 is TGTGCCAGCAGCACCTCTAACGGGGGGGCGGATACGCAGTATTTT. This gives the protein CASSTSNGGADTQYF.

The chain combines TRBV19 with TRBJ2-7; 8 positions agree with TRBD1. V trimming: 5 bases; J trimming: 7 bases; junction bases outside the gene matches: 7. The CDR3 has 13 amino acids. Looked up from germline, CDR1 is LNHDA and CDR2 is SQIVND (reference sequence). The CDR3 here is CASSRDRGGEQYF. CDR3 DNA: TGTGCCAGTAGTCGCGACAGGGGCGGAGAGCAGTACTTC. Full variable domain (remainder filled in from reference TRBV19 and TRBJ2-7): DGGITQSPKYLFRKEGQNVTLSCEQNLNHDAMYWYRQDPGQGLRLIYYSQIVNDFQKGDIAEGYSVSREKKESFPLTVTSAQKNPTAFYLCASSRDRGGEQYFGPGTRLTVT.

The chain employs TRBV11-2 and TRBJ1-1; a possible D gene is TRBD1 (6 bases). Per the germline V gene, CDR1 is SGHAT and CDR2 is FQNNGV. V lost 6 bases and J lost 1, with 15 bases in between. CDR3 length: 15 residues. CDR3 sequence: CASRYTGTPNTEAFF. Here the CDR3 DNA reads TGTGCCAGCAGATACACCGGGACACCGAACACTGAAGCTTTCTTT.

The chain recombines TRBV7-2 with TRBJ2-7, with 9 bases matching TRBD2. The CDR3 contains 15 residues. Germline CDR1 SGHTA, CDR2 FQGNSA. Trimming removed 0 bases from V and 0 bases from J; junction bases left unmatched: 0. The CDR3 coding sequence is TGTGCCAGCAGCTTAGCTAGCGGGAGCTCCTACGAGCAGTACTTC. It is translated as CASSLASGSSYEQYF.

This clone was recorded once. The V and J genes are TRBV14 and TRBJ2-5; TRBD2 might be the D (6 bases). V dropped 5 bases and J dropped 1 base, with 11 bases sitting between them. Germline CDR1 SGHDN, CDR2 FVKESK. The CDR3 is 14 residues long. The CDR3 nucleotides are TGTGCCAGCAGCGTAGGAGGGATCCAAGAGACCCAGTACTTC. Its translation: CASSVGGIQETQYF.

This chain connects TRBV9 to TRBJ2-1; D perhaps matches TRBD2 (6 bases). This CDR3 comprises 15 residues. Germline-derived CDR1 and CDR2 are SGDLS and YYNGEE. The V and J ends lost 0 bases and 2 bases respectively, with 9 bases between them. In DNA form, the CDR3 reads TGTGCCAGCAGCGTAGACGCGGGAACCTACAATGAGCAGTTCTTC. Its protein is CASSVDAGTYNEQFF. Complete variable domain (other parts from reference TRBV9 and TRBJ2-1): DSGVTQTPKHLITATGQRVTLRCSPRSGDLSVYWYQQSLDQGLQFLIQYYNGEERAKGNILERFSAQQFPDLHSELNLSSLELGDSALYFCASSVDAGTYNEQFFGPGTRLTVL.

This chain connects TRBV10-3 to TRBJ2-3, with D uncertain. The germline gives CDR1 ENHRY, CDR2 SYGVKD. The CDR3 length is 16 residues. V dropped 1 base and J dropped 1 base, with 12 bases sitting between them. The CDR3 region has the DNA TGTGCCATCAGTGAGTTAGGTTCCTTTGGCACAGATACGCAGTATTTT. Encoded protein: CAISELGSFGTDTQYF.

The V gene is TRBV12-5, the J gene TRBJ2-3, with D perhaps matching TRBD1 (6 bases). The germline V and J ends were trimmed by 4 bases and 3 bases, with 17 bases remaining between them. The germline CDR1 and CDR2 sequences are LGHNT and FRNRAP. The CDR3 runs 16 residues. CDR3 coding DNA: TGTGCTAGTGGTTACGGTTCGACAGGAAAGACAGATACGCAGTATTTT. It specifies CASGYGSTGKTDTQYF.

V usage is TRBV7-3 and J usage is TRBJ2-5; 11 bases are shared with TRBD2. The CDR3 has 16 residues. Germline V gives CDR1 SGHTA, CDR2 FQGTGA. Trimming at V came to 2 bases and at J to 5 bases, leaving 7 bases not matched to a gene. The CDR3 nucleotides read TGTGCCAGCAGCTTACGTAGCGGGAGGGGTGGGGAGACCCAGTACTTC. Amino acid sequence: CASSLRSGRGGETQYF.

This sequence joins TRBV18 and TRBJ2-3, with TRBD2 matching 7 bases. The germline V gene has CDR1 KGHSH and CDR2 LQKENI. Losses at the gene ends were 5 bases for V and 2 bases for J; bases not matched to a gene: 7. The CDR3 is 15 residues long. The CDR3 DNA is TGTGCCAGCTCAGGTCTAGCGGAGGCCACAGATACGCAGTATTTT. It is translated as CASSGLAEATDTQYF.

DNA of the CDR3: TGTGCCAGCAGCTGGGACAGGGGATTGGACTATGGCTACACCTTC. Residues: CASSWDRGLDYGYTF. The genes are TRBV7-2 and TRBJ1-2; 10 nucleotides match TRBD1. Trimming took 4 bases from V and 3 from J; bases not matched to a gene: 5. The CDR3 sequence is 15 residues long. Germline loops: CDR1 SGHTA, CDR2 FQGNSA. The full variable domain, completed using reference TRBV7-2 and TRBJ1-2, is GAGVSQSPSNKVTEKGKDVELRCDPISGHTALYWYRQSLGQGLEFLIYFQGNSAPDKSGLPSDRFSAERTGGSVSTLTIQRTQQEDSAVYLCASSWDRGLDYGYTFGSGTRLTVV.

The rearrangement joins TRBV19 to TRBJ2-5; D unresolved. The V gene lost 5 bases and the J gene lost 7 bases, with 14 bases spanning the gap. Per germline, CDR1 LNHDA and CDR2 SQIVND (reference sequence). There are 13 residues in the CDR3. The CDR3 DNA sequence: TGTGCCAGTAGTCCCGGACCCCACGGGACCCAGTACTTC. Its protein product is CASSPGPHGTQYF.

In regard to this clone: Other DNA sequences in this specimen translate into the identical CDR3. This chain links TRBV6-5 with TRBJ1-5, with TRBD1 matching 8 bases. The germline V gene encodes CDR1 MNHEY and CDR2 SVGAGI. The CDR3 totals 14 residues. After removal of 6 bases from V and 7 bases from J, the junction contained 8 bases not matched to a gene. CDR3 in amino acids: CASSRTGGGQPQHF. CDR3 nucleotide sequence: TGTGCCAGCAGCCGTACAGGGGGGGGACAGCCCCAGCATTTT.